Shown below are 13 T cell receptor beta chains from a single sample sequenced in a study of blood T cell repertoires in COVID-19. Here immunoSEQ multiplex PCR was the method, and the copy in TCRdb shows in-frame clones only, minus some. Of about 88,000 clones in the sample, around four fifths were seen once. Specimen: peripheral blood. These receptors all come from a human donor in a cohort sampled during active COVID-19.

The V call is TRBV12-3 or TRBV12-4, the J call TRBJ2-7; 7 bases map to TRBD2. CDR3 length equals 12 residues. V shed 6 bases and J 7 bases; nucleotides not matched to a gene: 6. The CDR3 DNA follows: TGTGCCAGCAGCCCGGGACTATATGAGCAGTACTTC. This encodes CASSPGLYEQYF.

The chain uses TRBV5-1 and TRBJ2-4; TRBD2 matches at 12 bases. V lost 6 bases and J lost 8; bases outside the gene matches: 6. CDR3 length equals 14 residues. Germline values: CDR1 SGHRS, CDR2 YFSETQ. CDR3 sequence reads: CASKRLAGVDIQYF. CDR3 bases: TGCGCCAGCAAACGACTAGCGGGAGTTGACATTCAGTACTTC.

This chain connects TRBV19 to TRBJ2-3, with D uncertain. The germline CDR1 and CDR2 sequences are LNHDA and SQIVND (reference sequence). This CDR3 is built from 15 residues. Trimming removed 5 bases from V and 2 bases from J, with 14 bases in between. CDR3 sequence reads: CASSELRSYTDTQYF. In DNA, the CDR3 is TGTGCCAGTAGTGAGTTGAGAAGTTACACAGATACGCAGTATTTT.

This chain links TRBV12-3 or TRBV12-4 with TRBJ2-3, with D tentatively TRBD1 (6 bases). The CDR3 has 12 amino acids. Trimming pared 5 bases from V and 3 bases from J, leaving 6 bases between. The CDR3, as DNA: TGTGCCAGCAGTACAGGGACAGATACGCAGTATTTT. Its protein product is CASSTGTDTQYF.

This clone was seen a handful of times. The chain is built from TRBV2 and TRBJ2-5, with 10 positions matching TRBD1. Germline CDR1 reads SNHLY; CDR2 reads FYNNEI. Trimming at V came to 6 bases and at J to 5 bases, leaving 9 bases not matched to a gene. This CDR3 is built from 15 residues. CDR3 loop: CASSETGTGDETQYF. CDR3 DNA sequence: TGTGCCAGCAGCGAAACCGGGACAGGGGATGAGACCCAGTACTTC.

The sample holds a few counts of this clone. The V call is TRBV13, the J call TRBJ1-1; 7 bases are a match to TRBD1. The junction had 12 bases not matched to a gene; V was cut back by 4 bases and J by 4 bases. CDR1 PRHDT and CDR2 FYEKMQ come from the germline V gene (reference sequence). The CDR3 consists of 16 residues. The DNA for the CDR3 is TGTGCCAGCAGCTCACCGGACTCTACAGGGGTCACTGAAGCTTTCTTT. This sequence encodes CASSSPDSTGVTEAFF.

The chain has TRBV19 and TRBJ1-2; D is uncertain. The CDR3 covers 9 residues. Trimming left V 8 bases short and J 7 bases short, with 5 bases between. The germline V gene encodes CDR1 LNHDA and CDR2 SQIVND (reference sequence). The chain's CDR3 is CASLSGYTF. The CDR3 nucleotides read TGTGCCAGTTTGAGTGGCTACACCTTC.

V gene TRBV6-5 combines with J gene TRBJ2-3; no clear D. The CDR3 is made up of 13 amino acids. V was clipped by 6 bases and J by 0 bases, with 7 bases between them. CDR1 and CDR2 (germline): MNHEY, SVGAGI. CDR3 amino acids: CASSFSSTDTQYF. CDR3 in DNA: TGTGCCAGCAGCTTTAGTAGCACAGATACGCAGTATTTT.

The sample holds a few counts of this clone. The chain carries TRBV28 and TRBJ2-6, with TRBD2 as a possible D gene (6 bases). Germline CDR1 reads MDHEN; CDR2 reads SYDVKM. The CDR3 has 19 amino acids. V gave up 4 bases and J gave up 0 bases, with 19 bases separating them. The CDR3 protein is CASSYLGGELYSGANVLTF. The CDR3 bases are TGTGCCAGCAGTTATCTAGGCGGGGAGCTCTACTCTGGGGCCAACGTCCTGACTTTC.

The chain uses TRBV4-1 and TRBJ1-2; unclear D gene. V was pared by 3 bases and J by 3 bases, with 8 bases between. This CDR3 comprises 13 residues. Germline V lookup: CDR1 MGHRA, CDR2 YSYEKL. The CDR3 sequence: CASSQITDYGYTF. CDR3 bases: TGCGCCAGCAGCCAGATAACGGACTATGGCTACACCTTC.

This chain joins TRBV3-1 (or the pseudogene TRBV3-2) and TRBJ2-1; 9 positions match TRBD2. J lost 9 bases, V lost 4 bases, and 10 bases had no gene match. This CDR3 is built from 15 residues. Germline V gene sequence: CDR1 LGHDT, CDR2 YNNKEL (reference sequence). The CDR3 nucleotides read TGTGCCAGCAGCCCAACAGCGGGAGGCGTCGGTGAGCAGTTCTTC. This gives the protein CASSPTAGGVGEQFF.

The chain combines TRBV5-1 with TRBJ2-7, with 7 positions matching TRBD1. Per germline, CDR1 SGHRS and CDR2 YFSETQ. The CDR3 is 16 residues long. The V and J ends lost 0 bases and 2 bases, in that order; junction bases with no gene match: 8. The CDR3 DNA sequence: TGCGCCAGCAGCTTGGCAAACAAAGGACAGGCCTACGAGCAGTACTTC. Translating it yields CASSLANKGQAYEQYF.

V and J are TRBV7-3 and TRBJ2-5; TRBD1 aligns across 10 bases. The CDR3 totals 15 residues. Germline CDR1 SGHTA, CDR2 FQGTGA. J lost 5 bases, V lost 4 bases, and 7 bases had no gene match. The DNA of the CDR3 is TGTGCCAGCAGCTCATCCGGGACAGGGGCCGAGACCCAGTACTTC. It encodes CASSSSGTGAETQYF. Full variable domain (rest looked up from reference TRBV7-3 and TRBJ2-5): GAGVSQTPSNKVTEKGKYVELRCDPISGHTALYWYRQSLGQGPEFLIYFQGTGAADDSGLPNDRFFAVRPEGSVSTLKIQRTERGDSAVYLCASSSSGTGAETQYFGPGTRLLVL.